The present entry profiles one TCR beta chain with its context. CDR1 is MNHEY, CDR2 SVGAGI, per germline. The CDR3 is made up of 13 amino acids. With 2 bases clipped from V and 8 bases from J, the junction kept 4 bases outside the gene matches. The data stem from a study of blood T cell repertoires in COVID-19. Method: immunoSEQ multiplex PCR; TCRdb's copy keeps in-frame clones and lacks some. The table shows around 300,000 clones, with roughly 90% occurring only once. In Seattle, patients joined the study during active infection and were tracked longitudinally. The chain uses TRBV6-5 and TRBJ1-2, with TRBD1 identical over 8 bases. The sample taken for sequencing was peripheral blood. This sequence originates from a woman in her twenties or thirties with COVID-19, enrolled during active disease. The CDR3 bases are TGTGCCAGCAGTTACCCGGACAGGGAGGGCTACACCTTC. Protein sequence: CASSYPDREGYTF.